Below are 22 T cell receptor beta chains sequenced from a single sample in a study of breast tumors, draining lymph nodes, adjacent tissues. TCRdb reanalysed the multiplex PCR reads using MiXCR and keeps one entry per CDR3 protein. Of some 17,000 distinct CDR3 sequences detected, about 45% appear once; the ten largest clones hold roughly 15%. The material sequenced was tumor-adjacent breast tissue. The source is a female donor with breast cancer. Some clones in this sample may be carry-over from other donors' samples.

This clonotype was found a few times. The rearrangement uses TRBV24-1 and TRBJ1-2; 7 positions agree with TRBD1. The germline gives CDR1 KGHDR, CDR2 SFDVKD. The junction had 2 bases not matched to a gene; V was cut back by 4 bases and J by 4 bases. CDR3 length equals 13 residues. CDR3 amino acids: CATSETGSYGYTF. The CDR3 nucleotides read TGTGCCACCAGTGAGACAGGGAGCTATGGCTACACCTTC.

As regards this clonotype: This clone may be a read error of a much larger clone one base away. Given the absence of the conserved phenylalanine or tryptophan at the CDR3 end, a read error is likely. CDR3 sequence (DNA): TGCGCCAGCAGCTTGGAACCAGGGGATTTAGGAACTGAAGCTTTCTTG. Protein: CASSLEPGDLGTEAFL. This sequence joins TRBV5-1 and TRBJ1-1; tentative D call: TRBD1 (6 bases). Germline loops: CDR1 SGHRS, CDR2 YFSETQ. The V and J ends lost 0 bases and 5 bases respectively, with 17 bases between them. The CDR3 has 16 amino acids.

This clonotype was picked up many times. The chain combines TRBV5-6 with TRBJ1-5; D may be TRBD1 (5 bases). This CDR3 has 14 residues. Trimming stripped 0 bases from V and 7 bases from J, with 11 bases between. Germline CDR1 SGHDT, CDR2 YYEEEE. CDR3 nucleotides: TGTGCCAGCAGCTTGGGTCAGGGAGGACAGCCCCAGCATTTT. This translates into CASSLGQGGQPQHF.

This clonotype is medium-sized. The genes are TRBV5-1 and TRBJ2-7; 8 bases align to TRBD2. From germline, CDR1 is SGHRS and CDR2 YFSETQ. This CDR3 spans 15 amino acids. Unmatched junction bases numbered 6, after V lost 0 bases and J lost 4 bases. The CDR3 sequence is CASSLEAGGGYEQYF. DNA for the CDR3: TGCGCCAGCAGCTTGGAGGCGGGAGGCGGATACGAGCAGTACTTC.

The rearrangement joins TRBV14 to TRBJ2-1; 7 bases line up with TRBD2. The CDR3 extends over 15 amino acids. Unmatched junction bases numbered 9, after V lost 6 bases and J lost 4 bases. Germline CDR1 and CDR2: SGHDN and FVKESK. CDR3 loop: CASRRTSETYNEQFF. CDR3 coding DNA: TGTGCCAGCAGGAGGACTAGTGAGACTTACAATGAGCAGTTCTTC. Together with reference TRBV14 and TRBJ2-1, the CDR3 gives the full variable domain: EAGVTQFPSHSVIEKGQTVTLRCDPISGHDNLYWYRRVMGKEIKFLLHFVKESKQDESGMPNNRFLAERTGGTYSTLKVQPAELEDSGVYFCASRRTSETYNEQFFGPGTRLTVL.

This clonotype was recorded many times. The V gene is TRBV15, the J gene TRBJ1-1; 10 nucleotides match TRBD1. Germline CDR1 and CDR2: LNHNV and YYDKDF (reference sequence). This CDR3 is built from 14 residues. With 7 bases clipped from V and 4 bases from J, the junction kept 6 bases outside the gene matches. The CDR3 DNA follows: TGTGCCACCACTTCAGACAGGGGGCTCACTGAAGCTTTCTTT. This sequence encodes CATTSDRGLTEAFF.

The rearrangement links TRBV15 to TRBJ2-7; tentatively, D is TRBD1 or TRBD2 (6 bases each). The CDR3 extends over 15 amino acids. In germline, CDR1 is LNHNV, CDR2 YYDKDF (reference sequence). The V end was cut by 5 bases, the J end by 6 bases, with 20 bases between. The CDR3, as DNA: TGTGCCACCAGCGGAAGTTCGGGGGCAGGGAGCGAGCAGTACTTC. This translates into CATSGSSGAGSEQYF.

The table lists this clonotype with many counts. Possible read error: a much larger clone is one base away. The chain joins TRBV6-4 to TRBJ2-7, with D hard to call. V dropped 5 bases and J dropped 4 bases, with 12 bases sitting between them. The CDR3 is 13 amino acids. Germline loops: CDR1 MRHNA, CDR2 SNTAGT. CDR3 DNA: TGTGCCAGCAGTCACTTTGGGCTATACGAGCAGTACTTC. It yields the protein CASSHFGLYEQYF.

This clonotype was seen just once. The gene calls are TRBV7-2 and TRBJ2-2; D gene uncertain. This CDR3 contains 14 residues. The V and J ends lost 3 bases and 4 bases respectively, with 9 bases between them. CDR1 SGHTA and CDR2 FQGNSA come from the germline V gene. In DNA form, the CDR3 reads TGTGCCAGCAGCTTCTCATCCCCCACCGGGGAGCTGTTTTTT. It is translated as CASSFSSPTGELFF.

This clonotype has at least ten counts. A much larger clone lies one base from this, so it may be a read error. The chain is built from TRBV5-6 and TRBJ2-5, with 8 nucleotides matching TRBD2. CDR3 length: 12 amino acids. The germline V gene has CDR1 SGHDT and CDR2 YYEEEE. The trim removed 2 bases at V and 7 bases at J, leaving 1 base unmatched. CDR3: CASSFGGATQYF. The CDR3, as DNA: TGTGCCAGCAGCTTCGGGGGGGCGACCCAGTACTTC.

This clonotype was picked up many times. This may come from a read error, since a much larger clone is one base off. The V call is TRBV6-6, the J call TRBJ2-5; D might be TRBD1 (5 bases). The germline gives CDR1 MNHNY, CDR2 SVGAGI (reference sequence). The V and J ends lost 5 bases and 5 bases respectively, with 15 bases between them. CDR3 length equals 14 residues. The CDR3 nucleotides read TGTGCCAGCAGTCATAGACAGCTCAGGGAGACCCAGTACTTC. As protein: CASSHRQLRETQYF.

In this sample, this clonotype turned up a few times. The junction does not match germline at one end; this may be a read error. The chain links TRBV5-4 to TRBJ2-7; TRBD2 matches at 7 bases. CDR1 SGHNT and CDR2 YYREEE come from the germline V gene (reference sequence). There are 15 residues in the CDR3. CDR3 sequence: CANSEGTTGSRWRYF. The CDR3 DNA sequence: TGTGCCAACAGCGAGGGGACTACCGGGAGTCGGTGGCGGTACTTC. The entire variable domain, with the rest obtained from reference TRBV5-4 and TRBJ2-7, is as follows: ETGVTQSPTHLIKTRGQQVTLRCSSQSGHNTVSWYQQALGQGPQFIFQYYREEENGRGNFPPRFSGLQFPNYSSELNVNALELDDSALYLCANSEGTTGSRWRYFGPGTRLTVT.

The CDR3 here is CSVDKGVDTQYF. The CDR3 nucleotides are TGCAGCGTTGATAAGGGAGTGGATACGCAGTATTTT. The rearrangement uses TRBV29-1 and TRBJ2-3, with a tentative D call TRBD2 (5 bases). CDR1 and CDR2 from the germline V gene are SQVTM and ANQGSEA. Between the trimmed V and J ends, which lost 3 bases and 6 bases, there was a span of 10 bases. The CDR3 loop spans 12 amino acids.

Judged by abundance, this clonotype is medium-sized. The chain is built from TRBV18 and TRBJ1-2; tentatively, D is TRBD1 (6 bases). V was pared by 2 bases and J by 6 bases, with 19 bases between. This CDR3 spans 16 amino acids. From germline, CDR1 is KGHSH and CDR2 LQKENI. The CDR3 spells CASSPSPWQGQDGYTF. In DNA form, the CDR3 reads TGTGCCAGCTCACCATCTCCATGGCAGGGGCAAGATGGCTACACCTTC.

This clonotype has at least ten counts. The chain employs TRBV7-9 and TRBJ2-3, with 12 bases fitting TRBD2. Germline lookup yields CDR1 SEHNR and CDR2 FQNEAQ (reference sequence). The J segment lost 5 bases and the V segment lost 1 base, leaving 7 bases of the junction unmatched. This CDR3 contains 17 residues. This CDR3 is CASSLEWLAGGKDTQYF. CDR3 DNA: TGTGCCAGCAGCTTAGAATGGCTAGCGGGAGGGAAAGATACGCAGTATTTT.

By its share, this clonotype is medium-sized (0.01 to 0.1%). The CDR3 reads CASSLSSPGGGYEQYF. The DNA of the CDR3 is TGTGCCAGCAGCCTTTCCTCGCCAGGGGGCGGTTACGAGCAGTACTTC. This sequence joins TRBV7-2 and TRBJ2-7, with TRBD1 matching 8 bases. Unmatched junction bases numbered 13, after V lost 5 bases and J lost 4 bases. CDR3 length: 16 residues. The germline V gene has CDR1 SGHTA and CDR2 FQGNSA.

The sample holds many counts of this clonotype. The genes are TRBV2 and TRBJ2-5, with 8 bases matching TRBD2. Trimming took 4 bases from V and 0 from J; bases not matched to a gene: 7. There are 16 residues in the CDR3. From germline, CDR1 is SNHLY and CDR2 FYNNEI. The DNA for the CDR3 is TGTGCCAGCAGTGGACTGGGGCGGGGGGACCAAGAGACCCAGTACTTC. Translating it yields CASSGLGRGDQETQYF.

This clonotype was counted a few times. CDR3 in amino acids: CSVEGGSGEQYF. The CDR3 nucleotides are TGCAGCGTTGAGGGGGGTTCGGGGGAGCAGTACTTC. This chain uses TRBV29-1 with TRBJ2-7; maybe TRBD2 (6 bases). The V gene's germline CDR1 is SQVTM and CDR2 ANQGSEA. The germline V and J ends were trimmed by 3 bases and 7 bases, with 13 bases remaining between them. The CDR3 sequence is 12 residues long.

Within the sample, this clonotype is medium-sized. The chain has TRBV7-6 and TRBJ2-3, with D tentatively TRBD2 (6 bases). The V end lost 4 bases, the J end lost 0 bases, and 14 bases lay between the germline ends. Looked up from germline, CDR1 is SGHVS and CDR2 is FNYEAQ. The CDR3 runs to 16 residues. CDR3 nucleotides: TGTGCCAGCAGCTCACTAGCAACTTTAAGCACAGATACGCAGTATTTT. As protein: CASSSLATLSTDTQYF.

The chain joins TRBV2 to TRBJ2-2; the D call may be TRBD1 or TRBD2 (7 bases each). Germline CDR1 is SNHLY and CDR2 is FYNNEI. The CDR3 contains 15 residues. V dropped 3 bases and J dropped 5 bases, with 13 bases sitting between them. The CDR3 is CASSDRGGETGELFF. CDR3 DNA: TGTGCCAGCAGTGACAGGGGGGGAGAAACCGGGGAGCTGTTTTTT.

This clonotype counts as medium-sized (0.01 to 0.1%). V usage is TRBV29-1 and J usage is TRBJ1-2, with 11 bases that match TRBD1. Trimming took 6 bases from V and 4 from J; bases not matched to a gene: 13. Germline CDR1 is SQVTM and CDR2 is ANQGSEA. The CDR3 loop spans 16 amino acids. Written as DNA, the CDR3 is TGCAGCGTCCCCATGGCCCCCGGGACAGGGGGCTATGGCTACACCTTC. It translates to CSVPMAPGTGGYGYTF.

The rearrangement joins TRBV9 to TRBJ2-5, with TRBD2 matching 9 bases. J gave up 4 bases and V 2 bases, and 3 bases lay outside the gene matches. The CDR3 runs to 14 residues. The germline V gene encodes CDR1 SGDLS and CDR2 YYNGEE. CDR3 protein: CASSVQAGGETQYF. DNA of the CDR3: TGTGCCAGCAGCGTCCAAGCGGGAGGAGAGACCCAGTACTTC.